The clone carrying this TCR beta chain was observed a few times. Its antigen is not identified. Germline V gene data show CDR1 as MDHEN and CDR2 as SYDVKM. This CDR3 spans 14 amino acids. With V trimmed by 11 bases and J by 4 bases, 13 bases remained unmatched. The data belong to a study of human T cells and chemical hapten exposure. Points from the study as a whole: TCRs at a frequency above 1 in 1000 stayed unchanged with DPC sensitization.

The library gave individual cDNA molecules unique molecular identifiers. Original data processing: Counting gave a median of around 90,000 TCRs per sample, with values ranging from 23,224 to 690,600. TCRdb independently ran MiXCR on the reads; one entry per CDR3 protein. TCRdb's processing, not the authors', yielded these V and J calls. The data hold about 120,000 distinct CDR3 sequences, with around 8.5% observed a single time. Unfractionated whole blood was the source from which total RNA was extracted. This chain connects TRBV28 to TRBJ2-7; the match to TRBD1 covers 8 bases. Material for sequencing was whole blood. This receptor was identified in a human donor in good health. Some clones in this sample may be carry-over from other donors' samples. CDR3 in DNA: TGTGCCTCAGGGGGCGCGATGCCTAATTACGAGCAGTACTTC. It yields the protein CASGGAMPNYEQYF.